This T cell receptor beta chain was captured by sequencing in a study of cytomegalovirus exposure and HLA in healthy donors (dated by TCRdb to about 2017). About the investigation overall: An earlier analysis of some 500 of the donors reported 250 to 300 Gb of sequence data and roughly 110 million unique TCR beta sequences from about 200 million T cells. Several DR-DQ haplotypes were treated as single units for association and clustering because of strong linkage in the cohort. To predict cytomegalovirus infection status, the study brought together high-throughput TCR immunosequencing, statistical association of individual TCRs with disease status, and machine learning. HLA typing included class I and class II loci at four-digit resolution. All discovery cohort repertoires had been generated on a single sequencing platform. An early release that covered roughly 600 HLA-typed donors contained approximately 300 gigabases of sequencing data and tens of millions of unique TCR sequences. Rather than using new phenotypic data, the later analysis identified candidate immune exposures from TCR beta sequences and from how often those sequences occurred across donors. The T cell repertoires of roughly 660 subjects were profiled by immunosequencing and related to cytomegalovirus serostatus. A later analysis re-analyzed previously published TCR beta repertoires from approximately 700 donors and added high-resolution HLA genotyping to study TCR occurrence patterns. The study was designed to test whether signatures of past pathogen exposure could be identified by cataloging public T cell receptors. Among the approximately 400 genotyped donors, approximately 76% belonged to the genetic ancestry cluster associated with self-reported Caucasian donors. Donor age, sex, ethnicity and CMV serostatus were compiled alongside the repertoire data. Genome-wide SNP genotypes for about 65% of the roughly 670 donors were used in a later genetic analysis, which treated that subset as a discovery cohort. The number of typed donors differed by locus: roughly 629-640 for A, B, C, DRB1 and DQB1; 522 for DQA1; 606 for DPA1; and about 450 for DPB1. An earlier analysis of 587 of the donors used high-throughput TCR beta sequencing to judge whether each TCR beta V gene segment behaved as functional or pseudogenic. Among roughly 400 genotyped donors of the cohort, an average of approximately 220,000 unique TCR beta nucleotide sequences was sequenced per donor, of which approximately 19% were non-productive. In addition to the first cohort of approximately 670 subjects, a separate validation cohort of 120 different subjects was used.

Paper-wide results and their limitations: For the cohort, immune exposure information was limited to CMV serostatus. A cluster of highly shared sequence variants was judged likely to be a technical artifact of the sequencing pipeline. In a later analysis, HLA-associated TCR beta chains showed more clonal expansion and lower generation probabilities than non-associated chains that were equally common. In this cohort, only TCR beta chains were sequenced, and detectable features were limited by the absence of alpha or paired-chain data. Correlated functional status among segregating V segments might be attributable to linkage disequilibrium, but an unknown experimental factor could not be ruled out. Presence/absence analyses assumed roughly uniform sequencing depth across donors, an assumption that may not hold. An earlier analysis of approximately 500 of the donors showed that most TCR beta V segments appeared in productive rearrangements either about 87% or about 30% of the time, which broadly matched IMGT annotations. A later analysis reported that several top co-occurrence clusters appeared linked to parvovirus B19, influenza, CMV and Epstein-Barr virus. According to the authors, the approach could potentially be generalized to other disease states and immunological phenotypes. In a later analysis, 15,000 to 20,000 TCR beta sequences were associated with specific HLA alleles at a false discovery rate of 0.05. A further reported finding was that TCR beta sequences accurately predicted the HLA-A and HLA-B alleles for most subjects in the first cohort. The study listed 164 TCR beta chains as associated with cytomegalovirus. Because counts were too low, approximately 18 rarely observed V segments, including chromosome 9 orphons, were excluded from the earlier analysis of several hundred of the donors. Because some donors lacked HLA typing at each locus, the association tests relied only on the typed subset. A few of the identified cytomegalovirus-associated TCR beta chains were confirmed in vitro to be specific for cytomegalovirus antigens. A later analysis found that TCR association rates varied across HLA loci, with DRB1 alleles showing the most associated TCRs and HLA-C alleles the fewest. Most TCR sequences were observed very rarely across donors, whereas some public TCRs were present in many individuals. V-gene and J-gene trimming of TCR beta chains was associated with a missense DCLRE1C variant in a later genetic analysis, and the association was replicated in an independent cohort. A later analysis found that most CMV-associated TCR beta chains appeared HLA-restricted, with HLA associations seemingly driven largely by CMV exposure. In a later genetic analysis, fewer N-insertions in productive TCRs were reported among donors in an Asian-associated ancestry cluster than the approximately 710-donor mean. In both the original and validation cohorts, the classifier was reported to diagnose cytomegalovirus status with high specificity and sensitivity. Some IMGT-functional V segments, including TRBV6-2 and TRBV6-3, could not be told apart with the 87-base-pair reads, so those segments were excluded. When HLA alleles, especially DR and DQ, strongly co-occurred, TCR associations were difficult to assign to individual alleles.

On this clone: Its antigen is not yet known. Base qualities are not provided; no much larger clone lies one nucleotide away.

The method was the immunoSEQ multiplex PCR assay. The multiplex PCR relied on a mix of 60 forward primers for TCR Vbeta segments and 13 reverse primers for TCR Jbeta segments. The CDR3 region of rearranged TCR beta genes was amplified from genomic DNA with a multiplex PCR assay. Amplified TCR beta libraries were sequenced as 87-base-pair reads on the Illumina HiSeq System. As for how the authors treated the data: A later analysis tallied 70 million to 100 million unique TCR beta chains across the 610 or so repertoires, and approximately 9.9 million of those chains were shared by two or more donors. Raw reads were error-corrected and collapsed into unique sequences by a nearest-neighbor algorithm in which closely related sequences were merged to remove PCR and sequencing errors. V, D and J gene segments were assigned by aligning CDR3 sequences to IMGT reference sequences. Each retained sequence needed at least a six-nucleotide match to both a V gene segment and a J gene segment. A rearrangement counted as productive if the CDR3 had no stop codons and remained in frame with V and J, and every other rearrangement counted as non-productive. Following IMGT convention, CDR3 was defined as the stretch from the second conserved V-encoded cysteine up to the conserved J-encoded phenylalanine. The earlier analysis of roughly 590 of the donors excluded any sequence lacking an unambiguous match to a single V gene segment. In an earlier analysis of a few hundred of the donors, V segments were called functional above 56.7% productive rearrangements and were called segregating when the between-donor standard deviation exceeded 5%. A statistical classification framework was built for diagnosing cytomegalovirus status from the catalog of TCR beta chain sequences. V and J gene assignment, in a later analysis, came from comparing TCR nucleotide sequences with IMGT/GENE-DB human TR gene sequences. In a later analysis, CDR3 sequences and most-parsimonious VDJ recombination scenarios were assigned using the TCRdist pipeline. In a later analysis, each TCR beta chain was defined by its CDR3 amino acid sequence together with its V-gene family, and reads lacking a unique V-gene family were excluded. In a later analysis, approximately 640 highly shared, low-generation-probability nucleotide sequences were removed to address suspected cross-contamination and a sequencing artifact. In a later analysis, a clonal expansion index was calculated for each public chain from normalized within-repertoire ranks of inferred template counts. Generation probabilities in a later analysis came from a VDJ recombination model fitted to out-of-frame rearrangements, and those results were checked against IGoR. Hypergeometric tests were used in a later analysis to score TCR-TCR, TCR-HLA and TCR-CMV co-occurrence, with a repertoire-size bias correction applied to the TCR pairs. To estimate false discovery rates, a later analysis permuted the HLA or CMV assignments 20 times. In a later analysis, co-occurring TCRs were grouped with DBSCAN, and TCRdist sequence similarity was added when clustering was performed within HLA-allele-positive subsets. For co-occurrence clustering, repertoires with fewer than 30,000 or more than 120,000 public chains were excluded, along with roughly five repertoires with anomalous nucleotide sharing. TCRdb holds this immuneACCESS table with in-frame rearrangements only. Some clones are missing; in checked studies, unresolved V genes explain under half, and the rest has no known cause. Clone size and the V and J calls come from that table; the DNA yielded D and trimming. A total of 95,000 to 150,000 clones appear in this sample, around 78% of them only once. The ten largest clones take up 3% to 4.5% of the sample.

The cohort comprised more than 550 healthy bone marrow donors. At the time of sampling, every cohort member was nominally healthy, though immune exposures that went unrecorded were likely present. The donor was CMV seronegative and was included in the group of about 400 seronegative cohort members. Each donor provided a peripheral blood sample, and peripheral blood mononuclear cells were used for TCR beta sequencing. Genomic DNA extraction from the blood cell samples was performed with the Qiagen DNeasy Blood Extraction Kit. The CDR3 covers 14 residues, taking in both the cysteine and the phenylalanine. Here the CDR3 DNA is all that survives: 42 bases in frame from base 1. The V and J ends are trimmed by 0 bases and 2 bases, leaving 8 bases between them. Per the germline V gene, SGDLS is the CDR1 and YYNGEE is the CDR2.

The source material was PBMCs. The chain uses TRBV9 and TRBJ1-1, with the D gene call left open. This TCR was sampled from a middle-aged man in good health and CMV-seronegative. The DNA sequence is given as TGTGCCAGCAGCGTAGGGCAAAGTAACACTGAAGCTTTCTTT. This gives the protein CASSVGQSNTEAFF.